What follows describes a single TCR beta chain. The germline V gene has CDR1 GTSNPN and CDR2 SVGIG (reference sequence). The length of the CDR3 is 15 residues. V lost 2 bases to trimming and J lost 0 bases, with 11 bases between them. This record belongs to a study of blood T cell repertoires in COVID-19. Generated by immunoSEQ multiplex PCR, the TCRdb table keeps only in-frame clones and is missing some. Seen here are roughly 170,000 clones, about 88% observed once, and the top ten hold approximately 24%. The rearrangement joins TRBV30 to TRBJ1-5; the D gene is possibly TRBD1 (5 bases). Sequences were obtained from peripheral blood. The clonotype comes from a man in his 60s with acute or convalescent COVID-19. The CDR3 protein is CAWSPRGNSNQPQHF. The CDR3 DNA is TGTGCCTGGAGTCCCCGGGGGAATAGCAATCAGCCCCAGCATTTT.